These 8 T cell receptor beta chains share one sample of origin, sequenced in a study of cytomegalovirus exposure and HLA in healthy donors. The PCR used 60 Vbeta and 13 Jbeta primers. Sequenced by immunoSEQ multiplex PCR; TCRdb stores in-frame clones only, minus some. Across 60,000 to 100,000 clones, the top ten clones capture about 4.6% of the sample. Sequenced: PBMCs. The receptors shown here come from a man in his thirties or forties in good health and CMV-seronegative.

The chain carries TRBV29-1 and TRBJ1-3; D is undetermined. The CDR3 is 13 amino acids. Trimming took off 4 bases at V and 0 bases at J, with 7 bases between the two ends. Germline CDR1 and CDR2: SQVTM and ANQGSEA. This CDR3 reads CSVGVTSGNTIYF. CDR3 sequence (DNA): TGCAGCGTTGGCGTCACCTCTGGAAACACCATATATTTT.

The gene calls are TRBV11-2 and TRBJ2-7, with 9 bases matching TRBD2. This CDR3 has 16 amino acids. The germline gives CDR1 SGHAT, CDR2 FQNNGV. V lost 2 bases and J lost 2; bases outside the gene matches: 7. Written as DNA, the CDR3 is TGTGCCAGCAGCTTAAGCCCCAGCGGGAGGACCTACGAGCAGTACTTC. Protein: CASSLSPSGRTYEQYF.

This chain links TRBV5-6 with TRBJ2-7; D unclear. The V and J ends lost 0 bases and 4 bases respectively, with 14 bases between them. The CDR3 extends over 15 amino acids. CDR1 is SGHDT and CDR2 is YYEEEE in the germline V gene. The CDR3 nucleotides are TGTGCCAGCAGCTTGGGAGGTCTCCTTGGGTACGAGCAGTACTTC. This gives the protein CASSLGGLLGYEQYF.

The chain employs TRBV27 and TRBJ2-1, with 8 bases fitting TRBD2. The CDR3 spans 14 residues. Unmatched junction bases numbered 14, after V lost 4 bases and J lost 15 bases. Germline V CDR1 and CDR2: MNHEY, SMNVEV (reference sequence). CDR3 protein: CASSSQRGLAVGFF. The CDR3 DNA follows: TGTGCCAGCAGTTCCCAGCGGGGGCTCGCGGTTGGGTTCTTC.

The chain links TRBV18 to TRBJ2-3, with a weak D call TRBD2 (6 bases). Trimming stripped 4 bases from V and 3 bases from J, with 8 bases between. The CDR3 spans 13 residues. CDR1 and CDR2 from the germline V gene are KGHSH and LQKENI. This chain's CDR3 is CASSLGGTDTQYF. In DNA, the CDR3 is TGTGCCAGCTCACTCGGGGGAACAGATACGCAGTATTTT.

The chain joins TRBV29-1 to TRBJ1-1; D is ambiguous. This CDR3 contains 13 residues. CDR1 is SQVTM and CDR2 is ANQGSEA in the germline V gene. V dropped 4 bases and J dropped 0 bases, with 9 bases sitting between them. The CDR3 loop reads CSVGGRLNTEAFF. The CDR3 DNA reads as TGCAGCGTTGGAGGGCGGCTGAACACTGAAGCTTTCTTT.

The V and J genes are TRBV7-9 and TRBJ1-5, with 10 bases lining up with TRBD1. The CDR3 is 14 residues long. V lost 5 bases, J lost 4 bases, and 2 bases stayed unmatched. CDR1 SEHNR and CDR2 FQNEAQ come from the germline V gene (reference sequence). CDR3 residues: CASSTDRGNQPQHF. The CDR3 bases are TGTGCCAGCAGCACGGACAGGGGGAATCAGCCCCAGCATTTT.

The rearrangement links TRBV7-3 to TRBJ2-3; D perhaps matches TRBD2 (6 bases). The CDR3 extends over 14 amino acids. The germline V gene encodes CDR1 SGHTA and CDR2 FQGTGA. V was pared by 0 bases and J by 4 bases, with 8 bases between. This CDR3 reads CASSLTGSADTQYF. CDR3 nucleotide sequence: TGTGCCAGCAGCTTAACCGGGAGCGCAGATACGCAGTATTTT.